This T cell receptor beta chain was sequenced for a study of blood T cell repertoires in COVID-19. Study-level background: The samples span acute and convalescent COVID-19 from the United States, Italy and Spain. The cDNA or gDNA used as material had been derived from T cells, B-cell-depleted T cells, or PBMCs.

Data came from immunoSEQ multiplex PCR; TCRdb stores just in-frame clones and leaves some out. The table shows 250,000 to 300,000 clones, with roughly 79% occurring only once. This clone was seen just once. The CDR3 runs 15 residues. Germline values: CDR1 MRHNA, CDR2 SNTAGT. Trimming stripped 6 bases from V and 4 bases from J, with 15 bases between. The sample comprised peripheral blood. The gene calls are TRBV6-4 and TRBJ2-2; tentative D call: TRBD2 (6 bases). The sequence came from a woman aged 55 to 70 with active or convalescent COVID-19. Here the CDR3 reads CASSATSSVTGELFF. The CDR3 coding sequence is TGTGCCAGCAGCGCTACTAGCTCGGTCACCGGGGAGCTGTTTTTT.